Described below is a single TCR beta chain sequence and its context. The CDR3 runs 15 residues. Trimming took 3 bases from V and 2 from J; bases not matched to a gene: 5. These data belong to a study of blood T cell repertoires in COVID-19. Profiling relied on immunoSEQ multiplex PCR, and the TCRdb table lists in-frame clones only, not all of them. The table records about 78,000 clones, 80% to 95% of them present only once. V usage is TRBV5-3 and J usage is TRBJ2-1, with 7 bases that match TRBD1. TRBV5-3 is noted as an ORF with a role that remains uncertain. Source material: peripheral blood. This TCR derives from a woman older than 75 with acute or convalescent COVID-19. CDR3: CARSYGQEAYNEQFF. CDR3 coding DNA: TGTGCCAGAAGCTACGGACAGGAAGCCTACAATGAGCAGTTCTTC.